This T cell receptor (beta chain) was retrieved from a study of blood T cell repertoires in COVID-19. Generated by immunoSEQ multiplex PCR, the TCRdb table keeps only in-frame clones and is missing some. The table lists 160,000 or so clones, around 89% of them singletons. V was clipped by 1 base and J by 3 bases, with 10 bases between them. The CDR3 sequence is 15 residues long. Germline V gene lookup returns CDR1 SGHTA and CDR2 FQGNSA. The chain carries TRBV7-2 and TRBJ2-4; D possibly corresponds to TRBD1 (6 bases). The sequencing sample was made of PBMCs or T cells enriched from blood (not recorded which). The source of this sequence is a woman aged 45 to 65 who had recovered from COVID-19. The CDR3 loop reads CASSLERQVKNIQYF. The CDR3 DNA is TGTGCCAGCAGCTTAGAACGACAGGTCAAAAACATTCAGTACTTC.